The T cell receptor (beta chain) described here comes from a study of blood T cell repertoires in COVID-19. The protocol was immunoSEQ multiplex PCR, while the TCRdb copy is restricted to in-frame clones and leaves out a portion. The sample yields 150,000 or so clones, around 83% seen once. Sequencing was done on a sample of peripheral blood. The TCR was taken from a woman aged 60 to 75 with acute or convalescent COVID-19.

The CDR3 region is CASSSRTGAHGELFF. DNA for the CDR3: TGTGCCAGCAGCTCCCGGACAGGGGCCCACGGGGAGCTGTTTTTT. This chain uses TRBV7-2 with TRBJ2-2; 9 bases align to TRBD1. Trimming at V came to 4 bases and at J to 7 bases, leaving 7 bases not matched to a gene. The CDR3 sequence is 15 residues long. Germline V lookup: CDR1 SGHTA, CDR2 FQGNSA.